This T cell receptor beta chain is from a study of blood T cell repertoires in COVID-19. Study context: There were acute and convalescent COVID-19 samples, and they came from the United States, Italy and Spain. Sources were T cells, B-cell-depleted T cells, or PBMCs; the material itself was cDNA or gDNA.

Clones were sequenced by immunoSEQ multiplex PCR, and TCRdb holds only the in-frame ones, with some missing. The data contain tens of thousands of clones, about four fifths of them singletons. The CDR3 spans 15 residues. V was pared by 0 bases and J by 1 base, with 9 bases between. Germline V gene lookup returns CDR1 LGHNA and CDR2 YSLEER. Followed over time, Seattle patients had been enrolled while infection was active. Sequencing was performed on peripheral blood. The chain links TRBV4-3 to TRBJ1-1; D gene unclear. The TCR comes from a man older than 75 with COVID-19, enrolled during active disease. CDR3 sequence reads: CASSQELTRNTEAFF. The DNA of the CDR3 is TGCGCCAGCAGCCAAGAGCTAACCCGGAACACTGAAGCTTTCTTT.